These 12 T cell receptor beta chains share one sample of origin, sequenced in a study of CD8+ T cells in alopecia areata. In each case, RNA was isolated and then reverse transcribed into cDNA as the sequencing template. The table came from immunoSEQ multiplex PCR; TCRdb's copy has only in-frame clones and leaves some out. The repertoire consists of about 150,000 clones, with approximately 65% occurring once and the leading ten covering approximately 0.91%. Treatment denoted: oral pan-JAK inhibitor, 5-10 mg twice daily. The sequenced sample was CD4+ T cells sorted from blood, obtained at week 4, from a patient treated with tofacitinib. The source of these receptors is a human donor with alopecia areata.

This clone came up a few times. The chain couples TRBV30 to TRBJ1-6; no reliable D call. Germline CDR1 is GTSNPN and CDR2 is SVGIG (reference sequence). The V end was cut by 5 bases, the J end by 0 bases, with 14 bases between. The CDR3 has 16 amino acids. CDR3 bases: TGTGCCTGGGTCCAGCGGCGGGGCTCCTATAATTCACCCCTCCACTTT. Amino acids: CAWVQRRGSYNSPLHF. Full variable domain (missing parts from reference TRBV30 and TRBJ1-6): SQTIHQWPATLVQPVGSPLSLECTVEGTSNPNLYWYRQAAGRGLQLLFYSVGIGQISSEVPQNLSASRPQDRQFILSSKKLLLSDSGFYLCAWVQRRGSYNSPLHFGNGTRLTVT.

The V call is TRBV10-2, the J call TRBJ1-5; tentatively, D is TRBD1 (6 bases). The V end lost 4 bases, the J end lost 6 bases, and 16 bases lay between the germline ends. The CDR3 contains 15 residues. Per the germline V gene, CDR1 is WSHSY and CDR2 is SAAADI. The CDR3 here is CASSATGRGSQPQHF. DNA for the CDR3: TGCGCCAGCAGTGCGACAGGCCGGGGTAGTCAGCCCCAGCATTTT.

The V call is TRBV6-5, the J call TRBJ2-5, with D perhaps given as TRBD1 or TRBD2 (5 bases each). Trimming cost V 2 bases and J 1 base, with 8 bases left between them. The CDR3 is 14 amino acids. Germline-derived CDR1 and CDR2 are MNHEY and SVGAGI. The CDR3 bases are TGTGCCAGCAGTTACGGGGGTCCCCAAGAGACCCAGTACTTC. Its translation: CASSYGGPQETQYF.

The chain has TRBV27 and TRBJ1-2, with a tentative D call TRBD1 (5 bases). CDR3 size: 11 residues. Germline V CDR1 and CDR2: MNHEY, SMNVEV (reference sequence). Between the trimmed V and J ends, which lost 4 bases and 12 bases, there was a span of 12 bases. The CDR3 region is CASSSGRRHTF. CDR3 in DNA: TGTGCCAGCAGTTCAGGGCGTCGGCACACCTTC.

This chain links TRBV30 with TRBJ2-4, with D possibly being TRBD1 (5 bases). The CDR3 totals 13 residues. The germline V gene has CDR1 GTSNPN and CDR2 SVGIG (reference sequence). V was pared by 5 bases and J by 2 bases, with 10 bases between. Here the CDR3 reads CAWEGVTKNIQYF. The CDR3 nucleotides are TGTGCCTGGGAAGGGGTGACCAAAAACATTCAGTACTTC.

This chain connects TRBV29-1 to TRBJ2-7; D possibly corresponds to TRBD1 (6 bases). The CDR3 length is 12 residues. Trimming pared 6 bases from V and 6 bases from J, leaving 15 bases between. CDR1 and CDR2 (germline): SQVTM, ANQGSEA. CDR3 in DNA: TGCAGCGTCACAGGGTCTCCCGGCGAGCAGTACTTC. This translates into CSVTGSPGEQYF.

Note on this clone: At one end the junction does not follow the germline gene, possibly because of a read error. The chain is built from TRBV7-2 and TRBJ1-2; weak D call: TRBD1 (6 bases). The CDR3 runs to 12 residues. The germline V gene has CDR1 SGHTA and CDR2 FQGNSA. In DNA form, the CDR3 reads TGTGCCAGCAGCTTACGGGGGGCTGTCCCCCACTTC. It translates to CASSLRGAVPHF.

The CDR3 here is CASSRSGDEKLFF. The CDR3 DNA reads as TGCGCCAGCAGCCGAAGCGGGGATGAAAAACTGTTTTTT. This chain connects TRBV4-1 to TRBJ1-4, with unresolved D. Germline assignment: CDR1 MGHRA and CDR2 YSYEKL. The CDR3 totals 13 residues. V lost 4 bases and J 6 bases, leaving 9 bases between the germline ends.

The V and J genes are TRBV5-4 and TRBJ2-1; D is ambiguous. Germline assignment: CDR1 SGHNT and CDR2 YYREEE (reference sequence). The CDR3 spans 15 residues. V was clipped by 2 bases and J by 4 bases, with 13 bases between them. CDR3 sequence reads: CASSLNPGAYNEQFF. In DNA form, the CDR3 reads TGTGCCAGCAGCTTAAACCCAGGAGCATACAATGAGCAGTTCTTC.

V is TRBV5-1 and J is TRBJ2-5; weak D call: TRBD2 (5 bases). V lost 1 base to trimming and J lost 5 bases, with 12 bases between them. The CDR3 extends over 14 amino acids. CDR1 is SGHRS and CDR2 is YFSETQ in the germline V gene. As DNA, the CDR3 is TGCGCCAGCAGCTTGTCACCAACGGGGGAGACCCAGTACTTC. Its protein product is CASSLSPTGETQYF.

CDR3 in DNA: TGTGCCAGCAGTTACCCCACACAGGGACAATACGAGCAGTACTTC. Translation: CASSYPTQGQYEQYF. The V and J genes are TRBV6-5 and TRBJ2-7; possible D gene TRBD1, 6 bases. The CDR3 loop spans 15 amino acids. With 2 bases removed from V and 4 bases from J, the gap between germline ends came to 15 bases. Per the germline V gene, CDR1 is MNHEY and CDR2 is SVGAGI.

The genes are TRBV30 and TRBJ1-6; TRBD1 matches at 11 bases. V lost 0 bases, J lost 6 bases, and 1 base stayed unmatched. CDR3 length: 15 amino acids. CDR1 is GTSNPN and CDR2 is SVGIG in the germline V gene (reference sequence). The CDR3 is CAWSVGTGGNSPLHF. CDR3 DNA: TGTGCCTGGAGTGTAGGGACAGGGGGTAATTCACCCCTCCACTTT.